This is a list of T cell receptor beta chains from one sample in a study of blood T cell repertoires in COVID-19. Assay used: immunoSEQ multiplex PCR; TCRdb lists only in-frame clones, some missing. The sample lists fewer than 120,000 clones; 82% were seen once. The sample consisted of peripheral blood. The source of these receptors is a woman in her fifties or sixties with acute or convalescent COVID-19. Both conserved end residues are part of each CDR3. The D gene is left open where the match is weak. Clone size appears in some rows only: once, few, many, or a class for an expanded clone.

size	D	V	J	CDR3	DNA
-	-	TRBV7-9	TRBJ2-7	CASNHPGAYEQYF	TGTGCCAGCAACCACCCAGGGGCCTACGAGCAGTACTTC
-	-	TRBV7-2	TRBJ1-2	CASSLAGAYYGYTF	TGTGCCAGCAGCTTAGCGGGGGCCTACTATGGCTACACCTTC
-	-	TRBV28	TRBJ2-3	CASSLQAPAGTQYF	TGTGCCAGCAGTTTACAGGCCCCGGCCGGTACGCAGTATTTT
-	-	TRBV30	TRBJ1-1	CAWSVDGGTEAFF	TGTGCCTGGAGTGTAGACGGAGGGACTGAAGCTTTCTTT
-	TRBD1	TRBV7-9	TRBJ1-2	CASSSLLGQGNYGYTF	TGTGCCAGCAGCTCACTCCTCGGACAGGGGAACTATGGCTACACCTTC
-	-	TRBV6-5	TRBJ2-2	CASQSRGELFF	TGTGCCAGCCAATCGAGGGGGGAGCTGTTTTTT
-	TRBD2	TRBV15	TRBJ2-7	CATSGHVGTSSQYF	TGTGCCACCAGCGGACATGTCGGGACTAGCTCTCAGTACTTC
-	TRBD1	TRBV30	TRBJ1-4	CAWSTSGQGNEKLFF	TGTGCCTGGAGTACGTCGGGACAGGGTAATGAAAAACTGTTTTTT
once	TRBD2	TRBV4-2	TRBJ2-7	CASSQDFSGGAYEQYF	TGTGCCAGCAGCCAAGATTTTAGCGGGGGAGCCTACGAGCAGTACTTC
-	-	TRBV2	TRBJ2-2	CASKQGYTGELFF	TGTGCCAGCAAGCAGGGGTACACCGGGGAGCTGTTTTTT
-	-	TRBV9	TRBJ2-1	CASSVRGDYGGEQFF	TGTGCCAGCAGCGTAAGGGGGGACTACGGAGGTGAGCAGTTCTTC
-	-	TRBV30	TRBJ1-2	CAWSVVGVRYGYTF	TGTGCCTGGAGTGTAGTAGGGGTCCGCTATGGCTACACCTTC
once	TRBD2	TRBV19	TRBJ2-7	CASAGLAGGQREQYF	TGTGCCTCCGCAGGACTAGCGGGGGGCCAGAGGGAGCAGTACTTC
-	TRBD1	TRBV7-3	TRBJ1-6	CASSSDRGPRGYHNSPLHF	TGTGCCAGCAGCTCGGACAGGGGCCCTCGAGGCTACCATAATTCACCCCTCCACTTT
few	-	TRBV12-3/TRBV12-4	TRBJ1-6	CASSQYNSPLHF	TGTGCCAGCAGCCAGTATAATTCACCCCTCCACTTT
-	-	TRBV29-1	TRBJ1-1	CSVEVTNTEAFF	TGCAGCGTTGAGGTAACTAACACTGAAGCTTTCTTT
-	-	TRBV5-6	TRBJ2-5	CASSGGHRQETQYF	TGTGCCAGCAGCGGGGGACATCGACAAGAGACCCAGTACTTC
-	-	TRBV24-1	TRBJ1-2	CATSDFPGYGYTF	TGTGCCACCAGTGATTTTCCGGGGTATGGCTACACCTTC
few	-	TRBV18	TRBJ2-7	CASSPQTGSHEQYF	TGTGCCAGCTCACCACAAACAGGGAGCCACGAGCAGTACTTC